The present TCR beta chain was sequenced within a study of T cell repertoires in cytomegalovirus infection. Study-wide findings and caveats: The cumulative frequency of public TCR beta families identified carriers of CMV plus the relevant HLA. HLA-C-restricted TCR beta clonotypes specific for CMV led the ex vivo response.

The table lists this clonotype with many counts. What it binds is unknown. One entry per CDR3 protein, called by TCRdb with MiXCR from the reads. The data show approximately 500,000 distinct CDR3 sequences, 15% to 20% seen once. The sequence was obtained from a human donor in good health (CMV status not recorded). Some clones in this sample may be carry-over from other donors' samples. The sequenced material came from CD8+ T cells from PBMCs.

The CDR3 DNA is TGTGCCACCTCCGCCAATAGCAATCAGCCCCAGCATTTT. Protein product: CATSANSNQPQHF. The rearrangement joins TRBV12-3 or TRBV12-4 to TRBJ1-5; no clear D. Deletions cut 10 bases from V and 0 bases from J, with 10 bases between. This CDR3 is built from 13 residues.